Presented here are 27 T cell receptor beta chains from one specimen sequenced in a study of beta chain features in type 1 diabetes. Every bit of the isolated RNA underwent reverse transcription, so sequencing read expressed TCRB transcripts. The assay was immunoSEQ multiplex PCR, and TCRdb's table has in-frame clones only and misses some. The sample contains over 150,000 clones, about 7.3% of which appear only once. Material: central memory CD4+ T cells from blood. The receptors shown here come from a young man in good health.

The table lists this clone with many counts. The V call is TRBV9, the J call TRBJ2-5, with TRBD1 identical over 7 bases. V was clipped by 1 base and J by 2 bases; unmatched bases: 5. This CDR3 has 15 amino acids. Per germline, CDR1 SGDLS and CDR2 YYNGEE. CDR3 nucleotides: TGTGCCAGCAGCGTAAGGGGACAGACGCAAGAGACCCAGTACTTC. Amino acid sequence: CASSVRGQTQETQYF.

This clone was counted a few times. The V call is TRBV5-5, the J call TRBJ2-7; tentatively, D is TRBD2 (6 bases). The V and J ends lost 0 bases and 4 bases respectively, with 14 bases between them. The germline V gene has CDR1 SGHKS and CDR2 YYEKEE (reference sequence). The CDR3 spans 15 residues. CDR3 residues: CASSLDRGLAYEQYF. CDR3 nucleotide sequence: TGTGCCAGCAGCTTGGACCGGGGACTGGCTTACGAGCAGTACTTC.

The chain links TRBV6-1 to TRBJ2-1, with 7 bases that match TRBD1. Germline CDR1 and CDR2: MNHNS and SASEGT. The CDR3 spans 13 residues. V lost 7 bases, J lost 7 bases, and 7 bases stayed unmatched. The CDR3 loop reads CASTGQVLNEQFF. In DNA, the CDR3 is TGTGCCAGCACAGGACAGGTCCTAAATGAGCAGTTCTTC.

The DNA for the CDR3 is TGTGCCAGCAGCCAAGATCTGAGTTCACCCCTCCACTTT. Its translation: CASSQDLSSPLHF. The chain joins TRBV14 to TRBJ1-6, with D uncertain. From germline, CDR1 is SGHDN and CDR2 FVKESK. Deletions cut 0 bases from V and 9 bases from J, with 6 bases between. CDR3 length: 13 residues.

V usage is TRBV6-5 and J usage is TRBJ1-5; possible D gene TRBD1, 5 bases. Between the trimmed V and J ends, which lost 6 bases and 2 bases, there was a span of 14 bases. The germline gives CDR1 MNHEY, CDR2 SVGAGI. CDR3 length: 15 residues. Here the CDR3 DNA reads TGTGCCAGCAGCGGGCGGGGGTCGGGCAATCAGCCCCAGCATTTT. As protein: CASSGRGSGNQPQHF.

This clone was counted between two and nine times. The chain uses TRBV7-9 and TRBJ1-1; D not certain. CDR3 length: 14 residues. CDR1 SEHNR and CDR2 FQNEAQ come from the germline V gene (reference sequence). V was shortened by 2 bases and J by 0 bases, with 7 bases between the two germline ends. The chain's CDR3 is CASSLHFMNTEAFF. CDR3 DNA: TGTGCCAGCAGCTTACACTTCATGAACACTGAAGCTTTCTTT.

This chain joins TRBV5-1 and TRBJ1-5; perhaps TRBD1 as D (5 bases). The germline V and J ends were trimmed by 3 bases and 2 bases, with 12 bases remaining between them. The CDR3 is 15 residues long. Germline V CDR1 and CDR2: SGHRS, YFSETQ. CDR3 sequence: CASSSDWGGNQPQHF. The CDR3 DNA reads TGCGCCAGCAGCTCCGATTGGGGCGGCAATCAGCCCCAGCATTTT.

The V call is TRBV5-1, the J call TRBJ2-1; TRBD2 agrees at 9 bases. The CDR3 consists of 15 residues. From germline, CDR1 is SGHRS and CDR2 YFSETQ. The J segment lost 6 bases and the V segment lost 2 bases, leaving 6 bases of the junction unmatched. CDR3 DNA: TGCGCCAGCAGCTTTCTTAGCGGGGGCTCCAATGAGCAGTTCTTC. Its protein is CASSFLSGGSNEQFF.

The table lists this clone with many counts. J is TRBJ1-5 and V is TRBV19, with 8 bases that match TRBD1. V shed 6 bases and J 5 bases; nucleotides not matched to a gene: 3. Germline V gives CDR1 LNHDA, CDR2 SQIVND (reference sequence). The CDR3 runs 13 residues. The CDR3 sequence is CASSQQGDQPQHF. CDR3 bases: TGTGCCAGTAGCCAACAGGGGGATCAGCCCCAGCATTTT.

This sequence joins TRBV29-1 and TRBJ1-1; no clear D. CDR3 length: 13 amino acids. CDR1 and CDR2 from the germline V gene are SQVTM and ANQGSEA. Trimming pared 8 bases from V and 0 bases from J, leaving 13 bases between. In DNA, the CDR3 is TGCAGCTCGACTGTGAGTATGAACACTGAAGCTTTCTTT. Its translation: CSSTVSMNTEAFF.

This clone was observed a handful of times. The chain recombines TRBV7-2 with TRBJ2-7; 10 positions match TRBD1. The V segment lost 5 bases and the J segment 5 bases; nucleotides outside the gene matches: 15. Germline assignment: CDR1 SGHTA and CDR2 FQGNSA. The CDR3 covers 17 residues. The CDR3 is CASSPRAPSTGGNEQYF. Written as DNA, the CDR3 is TGTGCCAGCAGCCCTAGGGCCCCTTCGACAGGGGGCAACGAGCAGTACTTC.

This clone was observed a handful of times. This chain connects TRBV10-3 to TRBJ2-5; D call uncertain. The CDR3 sequence is 14 residues long. Per the germline V gene, CDR1 is ENHRY and CDR2 is SYGVKD. The germline V and J ends were trimmed by 4 bases and 2 bases, with 11 bases remaining between them. In nucleotides, the CDR3 is TGTGCCATCAGTGGGCAGATCCAGCAAGAGACCCAGTACTTC. This codes for CAISGQIQQETQYF.

A note on this clone: A junction end diverges from the germline sequence, so it may reflect a read error. Other DNA sequences in this specimen translate into the identical CDR3. This chain joins TRBV7-3 and TRBJ2-7; maybe TRBD2 (5 bases). CDR1 SGHTA and CDR2 FQGTGA come from the germline V gene. The CDR3 has 14 residues. The CDR3 coding sequence is TGTGCCAGCAGCTTAACTGCTAGCTCCCACGAGCAGTACTTC. This translates into CASSLTASSHEQYF. The full variable domain, with the rest looked up from reference TRBV7-3 and TRBJ2-7, is GAGVSQTPSNKVTEKGKYVELRCDPISGHTALYWYRQSLGQGPEFLIYFQGTGAADDSGLPNDRFFAVRPEGSVSTLKIQRTERGDSAVYLCASSLTASSHEQYFGPGTRLTVT.

A few counts support this clone. This chain links TRBV5-1 with TRBJ2-3; tentative D call: TRBD2 (6 bases). Germline V gene sequence: CDR1 SGHRS, CDR2 YFSETQ. The V end lost 4 bases, the J end lost 0 bases, and 9 bases lay between the germline ends. CDR3 length equals 14 residues. The CDR3 DNA sequence: TGCGCCAGCAGCATTGGGACTAGCACAGATACGCAGTATTTT. This gives the protein CASSIGTSTDTQYF.

The rearrangement joins TRBV5-4 to TRBJ1-5; D perhaps matches TRBD1 (5 bases). The ends were cut back, 3 bases at V and 3 bases at J, with 7 bases in the middle. This CDR3 is 13 amino acids long. From germline, CDR1 is SGHNT and CDR2 YYREEE (reference sequence). The CDR3, as DNA: TGTGCCAGCAGCTGGGACTTCAATCAGCCCCAGCATTTT. The encoded protein is CASSWDFNQPQHF.

Of note for this clone: Compared with germline, one end of the junction differs, possibly owing to a read error. The rearrangement links TRBV7-7 to TRBJ2-3; D may be TRBD1 or TRBD2 (5 bases each). Germline CDR1 SSHAT, CDR2 FNYEAQ (reference sequence). The CDR3 is made up of 14 amino acids. CDR3 DNA: TGTGCTAGCAGCAGGGAGTACCTCACAGATACGCAGTATTTT. It translates to CASSREYLTDTQYF.

This chain joins TRBV5-8 and TRBJ2-5, with D possibly matching TRBD1 (6 bases). This CDR3 is 13 amino acids long. CDR1 and CDR2 (germline): SGHTS, YDEGEE. The V gene lost 5 bases and the J gene lost 1 base, with 9 bases spanning the gap. The CDR3 bases are TGTGCCAGCAGTCGGACAGTCCAAGAGACCCAGTACTTC. It yields the protein CASSRTVQETQYF.

The V gene is TRBV7-3, the J gene TRBJ1-4; D is possibly TRBD1 (6 bases). This CDR3 comprises 14 residues. Germline V lookup: CDR1 SGHTA, CDR2 FQGTGA. With 5 bases removed from V and 8 bases from J, the gap between germline ends came to 15 bases. The CDR3, as DNA: TGTGCCAGCAGCCCCCAGGGGTCGGGGGAAAAACTGTTTTTT. Encoded protein: CASSPQGSGEKLFF.

This chain uses TRBV4-3 with TRBJ1-2; 10 positions agree with TRBD1. Unmatched junction bases numbered 5, after V lost 4 bases and J lost 0 bases. The CDR3 has 16 amino acids. Germline V gene lookup returns CDR1 LGHNA and CDR2 YSLEER. The CDR3, as DNA: TGCGCCAGCAGCCCAGGGACAGGGGAACCTAACTATGGCTACACCTTC. Protein product: CASSPGTGEPNYGYTF.

There are a few counts of this clone. The chain has TRBV4-2 and TRBJ1-2; 7 nucleotides match TRBD1. V was clipped by 5 bases and J by 3 bases; unmatched bases: 12. Germline V gene sequence: CDR1 LGHNA, CDR2 YNFKEQ. The CDR3 spans 16 residues. CDR3 loop: CASSDIARGQDYGYTF. In DNA form, the CDR3 reads TGTGCCAGCAGCGATATCGCGAGGGGGCAGGACTATGGCTACACCTTC.

There are many counts of this clone. The chain has TRBV29-1 and TRBJ2-3, with a tentative D call TRBD2 (6 bases). CDR3 length equals 15 residues. Trimming removed 4 bases at V and 1 base at J, with 15 bases between. Germline lookup yields CDR1 SQVTM and CDR2 ANQGSEA. The CDR3 protein is CSVAFLARGTDTQYF. CDR3 nucleotide sequence: TGCAGCGTTGCCTTCCTAGCGAGAGGCACAGATACGCAGTATTTT.

This clone has only a few counts. The V gene is TRBV5-1, the J gene TRBJ2-7; unclear D gene. V was clipped by 0 bases and J by 1 base, with 11 bases between them. In germline, CDR1 is SGHRS, CDR2 YFSETQ. The CDR3 has 15 residues. This chain's CDR3 is CASSLGYTFSYEQYF. CDR3 bases: TGCGCCAGCAGCTTGGGGTACACGTTTTCCTACGAGCAGTACTTC.

This clone was detected only a few times. A much larger clone sits a single nucleotide away, making a read error possible. V usage is TRBV11-2 and J usage is TRBJ2-1, with 8 bases identical to TRBD1. J was trimmed by 3 bases and V by 0 bases; bases with no gene match: 1. CDR1 and CDR2 (germline): SGHAT, FQNNGV. The CDR3 contains 15 residues. CDR3 amino acids: CASSLDGQGYNEQFF. Here the CDR3 DNA reads TGTGCCAGCAGCTTAGATGGACAGGGCTACAATGAGCAGTTCTTC.

This chain joins TRBV5-6 and TRBJ2-3, with D possibly TRBD2 on 6 matching bases. CDR1 and CDR2 (germline): SGHDT, YYEEEE. V was shortened by 0 bases and J by 3 bases, with 17 bases between the two germline ends. The CDR3 runs 17 residues. The CDR3 bases are TGTGCCAGCAGCTTGGTGAGCGGCTGGGGAGGTACAGATACGCAGTATTTT. Translation: CASSLVSGWGGTDTQYF.

This clone was counted only a few times. The chain joins TRBV29-1 to TRBJ2-7; 15 bases line up with TRBD2. The CDR3 runs to 16 residues. With V trimmed by 4 bases and J by 0 bases, 4 bases remained unmatched. Germline loops: CDR1 SQVTM, CDR2 ANQGSEA. The CDR3 reads CSVVGLAGGFSYEQYF. In DNA, the CDR3 is TGCAGCGTTGTGGGACTAGCGGGAGGCTTCTCCTACGAGCAGTACTTC.

This chain uses TRBV4-1 with TRBJ2-3; a possible D gene is TRBD2 (6 bases). V lost 0 bases and J lost 8, with 15 bases in between. Germline V CDR1 and CDR2: MGHRA, YSYEKL. This CDR3 has 15 amino acids. In DNA form, the CDR3 reads TGCGCCAGCAGCCAAGACACGGCGCTTAGCGGTACGCAGTATTTT. It codes for CASSQDTALSGTQYF.

In this sample, this clone turned up a few times. This rearrangement joins TRBV6-5 to TRBJ2-1; 7 nucleotides line up with TRBD2. Trimming cost V 6 bases and J 1 base; bases outside gene matches: 6. The CDR3 contains 15 residues. Germline V gene lookup returns CDR1 MNHEY and CDR2 SVGAGI. The CDR3 loop is CASSPQRDSYNEQFF. CDR3 in DNA: TGTGCCAGCAGCCCACAGCGGGATTCCTACAATGAGCAGTTCTTC.